A single sample gave rise to the 29 T cell receptor beta chains below, sequenced in a study of tumor-infiltrating lymphocytes in primary liver carcinoma. Constant-region priming of about 520 ng total RNA yielded TCR beta cDNA. ARM-PCR was slightly modified, and three nested multiplex PCR rounds with it gave rise to the TCR beta libraries. The first two PCR rounds used TRBV1-TRBV30 forward primers with a C-beta reverse primer, 10 cycles each. TCRdb recomputed calls from the multiplex PCR reads with MiXCR, one row per CDR3 protein. The sample lists under 85,000 distinct CDR3 sequences; approximately 70% were seen once. RNA and DNA were co-extracted from roughly 20-30 mg of unsorted bulk tissue. Sample: liver tumor tissue from sampling region 1. Subset here: tumor region T1, superior pole. The receptor set was obtained from a man between 35 and 55 years old with primary liver carcinoma and hepatitis B virus infection.

This clonotype was observed a few times. A junction end diverges from the germline sequence, so it may reflect a read error. J is TRBJ2-7 and V is TRBV6-2 or TRBV6-3; possibly TRBD1 for D (6 bases). The CDR3 runs to 13 residues. Germline values: CDR1 MNHEY, CDR2 SVGEGT. The CDR3 DNA is TGTGCCAGCACCGCGCAGGGGATCTACGAGCAGTACTTT. It codes for CASTAQGIYEQYF.

This rearrangement joins TRBV6-5 to TRBJ2-7, with 9 positions matching TRBD1. The V gene end was trimmed by 11 bases and the J gene end by 7 bases; junction bases not matched to a gene: 12. CDR1 is MNHEY, CDR2 SVGAGI, per germline. The CDR3 consists of 13 residues. This CDR3 is CAGNTGQGGEQYF. The CDR3 DNA reads TGTGCCGGCAATACGGGACAGGGAGGGGAGCAGTACTTC.

To note about this clonotype: The conserved phenylalanine or tryptophan normally closing the CDR3 is absent here, so this likely arose from a read error. No DNA is shown, since the ends of the CDR3 on it are uncertain; the CDR3 is the one TCRdb lists. This chain uses TRBV11-2 with TRBJ2-7. A total of 14 residues make up the CDR3, ends included. Germline CDR1 is SGHAT and CDR2 is FQNNGV. The CDR3 is CASSITDGAYGQHI.

The chain uses TRBV11-2 and TRBJ2-7; tentatively, D is TRBD2 (5 bases). V lost 5 bases and J lost 13, with 24 bases in between. In germline, CDR1 is SGHAT, CDR2 FQNNGV. This CDR3 contains 14 residues. The CDR3 reads CASSPQAVTYAQYF. The CDR3 region has the DNA TGTGCCAGCAGCCCGCAAGCGGTAACTTACGCGCAATACTTC.

This clonotype occurred once. Germline is not matched at one junction end, which may reflect a read error. This chain connects TRBV5-4 to TRBJ1-1; a weak D match, TRBD1 (6 bases). The CDR3 totals 16 residues. CDR1 and CDR2 (germline): SGHNT, YYREEE (reference sequence). For the CDR3, the DNA is TGTGCCAGCAGCTTTGGTTCCGGGACATGGAGCACTAAAGCTTTCTTT. This translates into CASSFGSGTWSTKAFF.

Concerning this clonotype itself: A much larger clone lies a single base off, so this may be a read error. The genes are TRBV29-1 and TRBJ2-5, with a weak D call TRBD1 (6 bases). V was clipped by 1 base and J by 3 bases, with 18 bases between them. From germline, CDR1 is SQVTM and CDR2 ANQGSEA. The CDR3 has 16 residues. The CDR3 reads CSVEGGGRAGEETQYF. The CDR3 DNA is TGCAGCGTTGAAGGGGGTGGAAGGGCAGGGGAAGAGACCCAGTACTTC.

Worth noting for this clonotype: A read error may explain this, as a much larger clone is one base away. V and J are TRBV5-1 and TRBJ2-2, with D perhaps assigned TRBD1 or TRBD2 (5 bases each). Germline CDR1 and CDR2: SGHRS and YFSETQ. The CDR3 loop spans 15 amino acids. The CDR3: CASSPDRQNTGEPFF. CDR3 in DNA: TGCGCCAGCAGCCCCGACAGACAGAACACCGGGGAGCCGTTTTTT.

This clonotype was counted ten times or more. The chain is built from TRBV9 and TRBJ2-3; TRBD2 matches at 9 bases. Germline CDR1 SGDLS, CDR2 YYNGEE. Trimming removed 4 bases from V and 0 bases from J; junction bases left unmatched: 6. The CDR3 extends over 16 amino acids. CDR3 protein: CASSPGLASSTDTQYF. The CDR3 coding sequence is TGTGCCAGCAGCCCCGGACTAGCGTCTAGCACAGATACGCAGTATTTT.

V usage is TRBV11-2 and J usage is TRBJ2-2, with 9 bases identical to TRBD2. Germline V gene data show CDR1 as SGHAT and CDR2 as FQNNGV. The CDR3 covers 16 residues. The DNA for the CDR3 is TGTATCAGTAGCTTAGTGGAGCTAGCGGGAACCGGGGAGCTGTTTTTT. Translation: CISSLVELAGTGELFF.

This clonotype was observed a single time. One end of the junction is discordant with germline, which a read error may explain. V and J are TRBV6-5 and TRBJ2-1, with TRBD2 matching over 7 bases. This CDR3 comprises 15 residues. Germline CDR1 reads MNHEY; CDR2 reads SVGAGI. The CDR3 coding sequence is TGTGCCAGCGGTTACTCGGGGCGGGGGACCAATGAGCAGTTCTTC. Translating gives CASGYSGRGTNEQFF.

The chain joins TRBV4-1 to TRBJ1-1; D is unclear. V lost 4 bases, J lost 4 bases, and 10 bases lay in between. The CDR3 contains 13 residues. Germline V gene sequence: CDR1 MGHRA, CDR2 YSYEKL. The CDR3 nucleotides read TGCGCCAGCAGCCCAAACGTGAGCACTGAAGCTTTCTTT. Translating it yields CASSPNVSTEAFF.

This clonotype is medium-sized. The rearrangement links TRBV11-2 to TRBJ2-7; D possibly corresponds to TRBD1 (6 bases). CDR3 length equals 13 residues. Germline V gene sequence: CDR1 SGHAT, CDR2 FQNNGV. V was pared by 2 bases and J by 9 bases, with 14 bases between. This CDR3 reads CASSLKQGLVQYF. The CDR3 coding sequence is TGTGCCAGCAGCTTAAAACAGGGTTTGGTGCAGTACTTC.

The chain uses TRBV29-1 and TRBJ2-1; D is unresolved. Looked up from germline, CDR1 is SQVTM and CDR2 is ANQGSEA. This CDR3 contains 10 residues. V lost 8 bases and J 9 bases, leaving 11 bases between the germline ends. As DNA, the CDR3 is TGCAGCAGATCGGACGGTGAGCAGTTCTTC. Its translation is CSRSDGEQFF.

Regarding this clonotype: The conserved phenylalanine or tryptophan is not found at the CDR3 terminus, so this likely reflects a read error. The J gene is TRBJ1-1, the V gene TRBV10-3, with D possibly matching TRBD1 (6 bases). The CDR3 covers 14 residues. Germline CDR1 is ENHRY and CDR2 is SYGVKD. The CDR3 nucleotides read TGTGTCATCAGTGAGGACGGGGGGCCCGATGAAGCTTTCTCT. This translates into CVISEDGGPDEAFS.

Comment on this clonotype: The junction differs from germline at one of its ends, possibly a read error. V usage is TRBV11-2 and J usage is TRBJ2-5, with D unclear. Germline CDR1 reads SGHAT; CDR2 reads FQNNGV. CDR3 length: 12 residues. CDR3 loop: CPSNLEERAQHF. The CDR3, as DNA: TGTCCCAGCAACTTAGAGGAAAGGGCCCAGCACTTC.

About this clonotype itself: A junction end diverges from the germline sequence, so it may reflect a read error. The CDR3 sequence: CSVEVLAEVSYAYTF. The CDR3 coding sequence is TGCAGCGTTGAGGTTCTAGCGGAAGTTAGCTATGCCTACACCTTC. V is TRBV29-1 and J is TRBJ1-2; the D is unclear. CDR1 and CDR2 from the germline V gene are SQVTM and ANQGSEA. The CDR3 totals 15 residues.

As for this clonotype: The junction does not match germline at one end; this may be a read error. V usage is TRBV29-1 and J usage is TRBJ2-7; D ambiguous. This CDR3 has 14 amino acids. Germline CDR1 SQVTM, CDR2 ANQGSEA. CDR3 in DNA: TGCAGCGTTGACACATCGGGCAGCTCCTACGAGCTGTACTTC. Its protein is CSVDTSGSSYELYF.

This clonotype has a handful of counts. V and J are TRBV5-1 and TRBJ1-4; 10 bases align to TRBD1. With V trimmed by 4 bases and J by 5 bases, 11 bases remained unmatched. The length of the CDR3 is 17 residues. From germline, CDR1 is SGHRS and CDR2 YFSETQ. The chain's CDR3 is CASSAVPGQGLNEKLFF. DNA of the CDR3: TGCGCCAGCAGCGCCGTCCCGGGACAGGGGTTGAATGAAAAACTGTTTTTT.

As concerns this clonotype: Germline is not matched at one junction end, which may reflect a read error. The chain links TRBV12-3 or TRBV12-4 to TRBJ2-2, with TRBD2 identical over 9 bases. This CDR3 contains 15 residues. This chain's CDR3 is CATSGSGSSPGEPFF. CDR3 nucleotides: TGTGCCACCAGTGGTAGCGGGAGTTCCCCCGGGGAGCCGTTTTTT.

Comment on this clonotype: Germline is not matched at one junction end, which may reflect a read error. The rearrangement links TRBV11-1 to TRBJ2-5; D is ambiguous. The CDR3 is 11 residues long. Germline lookup yields CDR1 SGHAT and CDR2 FQDESV (reference sequence). The CDR3 coding sequence is TGTGTCAGCAGTGTGCAAGAGACTCAGTACTTC. Its protein product is CVSSVQETQYF.

This sequence joins TRBV6-1 and TRBJ2-7; maybe TRBD2 (6 bases). CDR3 size: 18 residues. Germline V gene sequence: CDR1 MNHNS, CDR2 SASEGT. The CDR3 loop reads CASIFQTSGALSSYEHYV. The CDR3 DNA reads TGTGCCAGCATCTTCCAGACTAGTGGGGCCCTGAGCTCCTACGAGCACTACGTC.

Note on this clonotype: The junction does not match germline at one end; this may be a read error. The chain combines TRBV11-1 with TRBJ2-1; 7 nucleotides line up with TRBD2. The CDR3 consists of 17 residues. Germline CDR1 SGHAT, CDR2 FQDESV (reference sequence). CDR3 residues: CASSLGLPGEVENEQFF. As DNA, the CDR3 is TGTGCCAGTAGCCTGGGACTACCGGGAGAAGTTGAGAATGAGCAATTCTTC.

This clonotype was seen once. Likely a read error: the CDR3 ends without its conserved phenylalanine or tryptophan. This rearrangement joins TRBV29-1 to TRBJ2-5, with D possibly being TRBD1 (6 bases). V lost 0 bases, J lost 6 bases, and 14 bases lay in between. The germline V gene has CDR1 SQVTM and CDR2 ANQGSEA. This CDR3 has 14 residues. The CDR3 DNA sequence: TGCAGCGTTGAAGAATCAGGGGCAGGGAAGACCCAGTACCTC. Protein product: CSVEESGAGKTQYL.

The chain has TRBV7-9 and TRBJ2-7; D is uncertain. The CDR3 length is 14 residues. Trimming removed 5 bases at V and 3 bases at J, with 14 bases between. Germline V gene lookup returns CDR1 SEHNR and CDR2 FQNEAQ (reference sequence). This CDR3 is CASSPPAGIYEQYF. The CDR3 DNA follows: TGTGCCAGCAGCCCCCCAGCAGGAATCTACGAGCAGTACTTC.

Regarding this clonotype: One end of the junction varies from germline; a read error may be responsible. V is TRBV12-3 or TRBV12-4 and J is TRBJ2-1; 7 bases are a match to TRBD2. The CDR3 is 16 residues long. The CDR3 sequence: CASSLAGGLRGYEQFF. The CDR3 nucleotides read TGTGCCAGCAGTTTAGCGGGAGGGCTTAGAGGGTATGAACAGTTCTTC.

With respect to this clonotype: Given a much more abundant clone one base away, this may be a read error. V and J are TRBV28 and TRBJ2-7; TRBD2 matches 14 bases. This CDR3 has 15 residues. Trimming removed 6 bases from V and 4 bases from J; junction bases left unmatched: 5. Germline V gives CDR1 MDHEN, CDR2 SYDVKM. The CDR3 nucleotides are TGTGCCAGCAGAACCGGGACTAGCGGGAGATACGAGCAGTACTTC. It codes for CASRTGTSGRYEQYF. Full variable domain (remainder filled in from reference TRBV28 and TRBJ2-7): DVKVTQSSRYLVKRTGEKVFLECVQDMDHENMFWYRQDPGLGLRLIYFSYDVKMKEKGDIPEGYSVSREKKERFSLILESASTNQTSMYLCASRTGTSGRYEQYFGPGTRLTVT.

Concerning this clonotype: One junction end does not reproduce the germline sequence, and a read error may be involved. This chain links TRBV29-1 with TRBJ2-1; 11 nucleotides line up with TRBD2. Germline assignment: CDR1 SQVTM and CDR2 ANQGSEA. There are 16 residues in the CDR3. The CDR3 DNA follows: TGCAGTGTTGAGCCCCTGACTAGCGGGACCTACACTGAGCAGTTCTTC. Translation: CSVEPLTSGTYTEQFF.

Remarks on this clonotype: One base away lies a much larger clone, so this may be a sequencing read error. The gene calls are TRBV12-3 or TRBV12-4 and TRBJ1-6, with a tentative D call TRBD1 (6 bases). The CDR3 is made up of 13 amino acids. CDR3 amino acids: CAGSSLGGSPLHF. The CDR3 DNA reads TGTGCCGGCAGTTCCCTAGGGGGTTCACCCCTCCACTTT.

Notes on this clonotype: A read error may account for a junction end that differs from germline. This CDR3 reads CASSTQGTSNQPQHF. DNA of the CDR3: TGTGCCAGCAGCACCCAGGGGACAAGCAATCAGCCCCAACATTTT. The genes are TRBV7-2 and TRBJ1-5, with a possible D match to TRBD1 (6 bases). CDR1 and CDR2 (germline): SGHTA, FQGNSA. This CDR3 contains 15 residues.